The 19 T cell receptor beta chains below all came from one sample that was sequenced in a study of cytomegalovirus exposure and HLA in healthy donors. This PCR relied on a set of 60 Vbeta primers and 13 Jbeta primers. Generated by immunoSEQ multiplex PCR, the TCRdb table keeps only in-frame clones and is missing some. The sample has around 200,000 clones, about four fifths seen once; the top ten hold roughly 10%. The sample consisted of PBMCs. These TCRs come from a woman aged 45-65 years in good health and CMV-seropositive.

The V gene is TRBV7-3, the J gene TRBJ2-1; 9 nucleotides line up with TRBD1. CDR1 and CDR2 (germline): SGHTA, FQGTGA. The CDR3 sequence is 16 residues long. The V gene end was trimmed by 2 bases and the J gene end by 7 bases; junction bases not matched to a gene: 9. CDR3 DNA sequence: TGTGCCAGCAGCTTAGGGTGGGGACAGGGTTTGAATGAGCAGTTCTTC. It specifies CASSLGWGQGLNEQFF.

This clone is a singleton in its sample. At one end, the junction sequence differs from germline, possibly due to a read error. The chain links TRBV6-1 to TRBJ2-6; 7 bases are a match to TRBD2. The germline CDR1 and CDR2 sequences are MNHNS and SASEGT. There are 18 residues in the CDR3. Here the CDR3 DNA reads TGTGCCAGCAGTGGGCCCCCGGGGAGGGGCTCTTGGGCCAACGTCCTGACTTTC. Its translation: CASSGPPGRGSWANVLTF.

The CDR3 spells CASSTPATNEKLFF. In DNA, the CDR3 is TGTGCCAGCTCGACACCTGCAACTAATGAAAAACTGTTTTTT. The V and J genes are TRBV19 and TRBJ1-4, with unresolved D. The germline V gene has CDR1 LNHDA and CDR2 SQIVND (reference sequence). This CDR3 is built from 14 residues. V lost 9 bases, J lost 0 bases, and 11 bases lay in between.

As for this clone: Germline and junction disagree at one end, which may indicate a read error. V usage is TRBV7-9 and J usage is TRBJ2-5; no clear D gene. The J call may not be correct, given that the DNA end is closer to TRBJ2-7. CDR3 size: 12 residues. Germline V CDR1 and CDR2: SEHNR, FQNEAQ (reference sequence). Written as DNA, the CDR3 is TGTTCCAGCAGCTTAGATCGGTACGAGCAGTACTTC. Translation: CSSSLDRYEQYF.

V gene TRBV19 combines with J gene TRBJ1-1; D perhaps matches TRBD1 (5 bases). V dropped 1 base and J dropped 3 bases, with 18 bases sitting between them. Germline assignment: CDR1 LNHDA and CDR2 SQIVND (reference sequence). The CDR3 is 17 residues long. For the CDR3, the DNA is TGTGCCAGTAGTATAGGTGCCAGGGTGGGTTTGGACACTGAAGCTTTCTTT. Protein product: CASSIGARVGLDTEAFF.

The chain carries TRBV5-1 and TRBJ1-1; no firm D call. Germline lookup yields CDR1 SGHRS and CDR2 YFSETQ. Deletions cut 0 bases from V and 2 bases from J, with 5 bases between. The CDR3 consists of 13 residues. CDR3 sequence reads: CASSLDTNTEAFF. CDR3 nucleotides: TGCGCCAGCAGCTTGGACACAAACACTGAAGCTTTCTTT. The variable domain in full, completed from reference TRBV5-1 and TRBJ1-1, reads KAGVTQTPRYLIKTRGQQVTLSCSPISGHRSVSWYQQTPGQGLQFLFEYFSETQRNKGNFPGRFSGRQFSNSRSEMNVSTLELGDSALYLCASSLDTNTEAFFGQGTRLTVV.

The chain links TRBV9 to TRBJ2-1; tentatively, D is TRBD2 (6 bases). The V gene lost 2 bases and the J gene lost 0 bases, with 9 bases spanning the gap. From germline, CDR1 is SGDLS and CDR2 YYNGEE. This CDR3 comprises 15 residues. This chain's CDR3 is CASSVWGDSYNEQFF. In DNA form, the CDR3 reads TGTGCCAGCAGCGTCTGGGGGGACTCCTACAATGAGCAGTTCTTC.

The chain combines TRBV27 with TRBJ2-7, with 10 bases fitting TRBD1. Germline CDR1 and CDR2: MNHEY and SMNVEV (reference sequence). The J segment lost 0 bases and the V segment lost 7 bases, leaving 6 bases of the junction unmatched. The CDR3 consists of 15 residues. The CDR3 sequence: CASKMRTGGSYEQYF. DNA for the CDR3: TGTGCCAGCAAAATGAGGACAGGGGGCTCCTACGAGCAGTACTTC.

The chain has TRBV2 and TRBJ2-3; 11 bases are a match to TRBD2. Germline CDR1 reads SNHLY; CDR2 reads FYNNEI. The CDR3 has 16 residues. Losses at the gene ends were 1 base for V and 2 bases for J; bases not matched to a gene: 2. The CDR3 DNA follows: TGTGCCAGCAGTGAAGGGGGACTAGCGGACACAGATACGCAGTATTTT. This gives the protein CASSEGGLADTDTQYF. The entire variable domain, with the rest obtained from reference TRBV2 and TRBJ2-3, is as follows: EPEVTQTPSHQVTQMGQEVILRCVPISNHLYFYWYRQILGQKVEFLVSFYNNEISEKSEIFDDQFSVERPDGSNFTLKIRSTKLEDSAMYFCASSEGGLADTDTQYFGPGTRLTVL.

The CDR3 nucleotides are TGTGCCAGCAGCTTAAGGGAGCTAGCGGGGGTCACAGATACGCAGTATTTT. This sequence encodes CASSLRELAGVTDTQYF. This chain joins TRBV7-3 and TRBJ2-3; 10 bases are a match to TRBD2. Per germline, CDR1 SGHTA and CDR2 FQGTGA. Unmatched junction bases numbered 6, after V lost 1 base and J lost 2 bases. This CDR3 spans 17 amino acids.

The V call is TRBV13, the J call TRBJ2-7, with D possibly matching TRBD2 (5 bases). The CDR3 runs 14 residues. Trimming removed 2 bases from V and 0 bases from J, with 8 bases in between. Germline lookup yields CDR1 PRHDT and CDR2 FYEKMQ (reference sequence). CDR3 loop: CASSLPGSSYEQYF. The CDR3 DNA reads as TGTGCCAGCAGCTTACCGGGGAGCTCCTACGAGCAGTACTTC. Full variable domain (missing parts from reference TRBV13 and TRBJ2-7): AAGVIQSPRHLIKEKRETATLKCYPIPRHDTVYWYQQGPGQDPQFLISFYEKMQSDKGSIPDRFSAQQFSDYHSELNMSSLELGDSALYFCASSLPGSSYEQYFGPGTRLTVT.

In its sample, this clone was seen once. J is TRBJ2-5 and V is TRBV7-2; D ambiguous. This CDR3 comprises 13 residues. The germline V gene has CDR1 SGHTA and CDR2 FQGNSA. V lost 3 bases, J lost 2 bases, and 7 bases lay in between. As DNA, the CDR3 is TGTGCCAGCAGCTTCCCCCATCAAGAGACCCAGTACTTC. It yields the protein CASSFPHQETQYF. Looking up the rest from reference TRBV7-2 and TRBJ2-5 gives the full variable domain: GAGVSQSPSNKVTEKGKDVELRCDPISGHTALYWYRQSLGQGLEFLIYFQGNSAPDKSGLPSDRFSAERTGGSVSTLTIQRTQQEDSAVYLCASSFPHQETQYFGPGTRLLVL.

Note on this clone: The junction and the germline gene differ at one end; a read error may be behind it. The chain has TRBV7-9 and TRBJ1-2; TRBD1 aligns across 9 bases. This CDR3 contains 17 residues. Germline assignment: CDR1 SEHNR and CDR2 FQNEAQ (reference sequence). CDR3 nucleotides: TGTTCCAGCGTACAGAGGGACAGGGATGCTAAAAACTATGGCTACACCTTC. It is translated as CSSVQRDRDAKNYGYTF.

The rearrangement joins TRBV6-4 to TRBJ1-1; D is undetermined. The CDR3 has 13 amino acids. Trimming took 4 bases from V and 0 from J, leaving 6 bases between them. Germline V gene lookup returns CDR1 MRHNA and CDR2 SNTAGT. The CDR3 sequence is CASSVQMNTEAFF. CDR3 sequence (DNA): TGTGCCAGCAGTGTTCAGATGAACACTGAAGCTTTCTTT.

The chain is built from TRBV10-2 and TRBJ1-2, with D possibly being TRBD1 (6 bases). Germline loops: CDR1 WSHSY, CDR2 SAAADI. CDR3 length: 12 amino acids. V shed 6 bases and J shed 12 bases, with 17 bases lying between them. The DNA for the CDR3 is TGCGCCAGCAGCCAACCAGGACAGTCCCACACCTTC. Encoded protein: CASSQPGQSHTF.

This chain uses TRBV7-3 with TRBJ2-5, with TRBD1 matching 10 bases. Trimming at V came to 4 bases and at J to 4 bases, leaving 6 bases not matched to a gene. The CDR3 loop spans 15 amino acids. Germline CDR1 reads SGHTA; CDR2 reads FQGTGA. CDR3 in amino acids: CASSSGQGLGETQYF. The CDR3 nucleotides read TGTGCCAGCAGCTCGGGACAGGGGCTTGGAGAGACCCAGTACTTC.

The chain has TRBV7-2 and TRBJ2-7, with 10 bases fitting TRBD2. From germline, CDR1 is SGHTA and CDR2 FQGNSA. The CDR3 length is 18 residues. The junction had 10 bases not matched to a gene; V was cut back by 1 base and J by 1 base. DNA of the CDR3: TGTGCCAGCAGCTTAGGAAGGCTAGCGGGGGCTAATTCCTACGAGCAGTACTTC. This translates into CASSLGRLAGANSYEQYF.

The rearrangement joins TRBV18 to TRBJ2-3; D is perhaps TRBD2 (7 bases). The CDR3 runs 16 residues. Germline loops: CDR1 KGHSH, CDR2 LQKENI. Between the trimmed V and J ends, which lost 2 bases and 5 bases, there was a span of 17 bases. CDR3 region: CASSPSFAGAGDTQYF. Here the CDR3 DNA reads TGTGCCAGCTCACCATCCTTTGCGGGGGCGGGAGATACGCAGTATTTT.

The V and J genes are TRBV27 and TRBJ2-3; no clear D gene. This CDR3 is built from 11 residues. Germline loops: CDR1 MNHEY, CDR2 SMNVEV (reference sequence). The V gene lost 5 bases and the J gene lost 4 bases, with 4 bases spanning the gap. The DNA of the CDR3 is TGTGCCAGCAGTCTAGCAGATACGCAGTATTTT. It encodes CASSLADTQYF.